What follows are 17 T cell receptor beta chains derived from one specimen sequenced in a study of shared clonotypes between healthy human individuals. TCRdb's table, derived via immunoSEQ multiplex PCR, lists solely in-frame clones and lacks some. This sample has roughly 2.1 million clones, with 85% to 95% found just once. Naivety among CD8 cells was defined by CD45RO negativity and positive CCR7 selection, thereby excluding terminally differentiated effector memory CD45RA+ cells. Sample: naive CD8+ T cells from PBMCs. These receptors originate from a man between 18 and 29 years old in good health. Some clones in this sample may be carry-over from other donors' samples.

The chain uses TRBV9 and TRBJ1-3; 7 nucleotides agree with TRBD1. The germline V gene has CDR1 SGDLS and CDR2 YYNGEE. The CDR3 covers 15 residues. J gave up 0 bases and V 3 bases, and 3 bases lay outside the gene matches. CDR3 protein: CASSARQGSGNTIYF. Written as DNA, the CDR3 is TGTGCCAGCAGCGCCCGACAGGGCTCTGGAAACACCATATATTTT.

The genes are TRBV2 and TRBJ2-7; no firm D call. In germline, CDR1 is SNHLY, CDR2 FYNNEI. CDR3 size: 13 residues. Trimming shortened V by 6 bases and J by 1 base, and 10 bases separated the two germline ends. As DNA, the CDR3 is TGTGCCAGCAGATGGACGGAATCCTACGAGCAGTACTTC. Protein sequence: CASRWTESYEQYF.

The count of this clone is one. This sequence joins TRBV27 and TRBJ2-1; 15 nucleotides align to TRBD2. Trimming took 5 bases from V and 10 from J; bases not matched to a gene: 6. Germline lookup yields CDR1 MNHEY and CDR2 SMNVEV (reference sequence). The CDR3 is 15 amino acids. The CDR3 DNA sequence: TGTGCCAGCAGTCCGGGGACTAGCGGGAGGAAGGAGCAGTTCTTC. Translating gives CASSPGTSGRKEQFF.

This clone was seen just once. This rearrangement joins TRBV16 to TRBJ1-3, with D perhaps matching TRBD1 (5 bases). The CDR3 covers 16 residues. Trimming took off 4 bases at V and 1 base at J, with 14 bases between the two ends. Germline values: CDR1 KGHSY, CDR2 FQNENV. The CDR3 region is CASSPDGGASGNTIYF. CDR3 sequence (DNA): TGTGCCAGCAGCCCCGACGGAGGGGCTTCTGGAAACACCATATATTTT.

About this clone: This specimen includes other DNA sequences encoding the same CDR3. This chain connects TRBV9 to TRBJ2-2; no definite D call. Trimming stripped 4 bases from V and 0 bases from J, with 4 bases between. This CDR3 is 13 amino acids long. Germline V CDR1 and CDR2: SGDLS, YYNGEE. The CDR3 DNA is TGTGCCAGCAGCCCAACGAACACCGGGGAGCTGTTTTTT. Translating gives CASSPTNTGELFF.

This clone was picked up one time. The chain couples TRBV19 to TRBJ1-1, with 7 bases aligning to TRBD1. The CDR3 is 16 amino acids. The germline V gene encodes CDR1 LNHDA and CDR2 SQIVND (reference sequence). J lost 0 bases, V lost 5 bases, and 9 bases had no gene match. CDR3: CASSAGTVYLNTEAFF. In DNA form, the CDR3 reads TGTGCCAGTAGTGCCGGGACAGTCTACTTGAACACTGAAGCTTTCTTT.

CDR3 sequence: CAWSVSSLNYGYTF. CDR3 DNA sequence: TGTGCCTGGAGTGTCAGCAGCCTAAACTATGGCTACACCTTC. V gene TRBV30 combines with J gene TRBJ1-2, with D unresolved. This CDR3 spans 14 amino acids. V dropped 0 bases and J dropped 2 bases, with 10 bases sitting between them. From germline, CDR1 is GTSNPN and CDR2 SVGIG (reference sequence).

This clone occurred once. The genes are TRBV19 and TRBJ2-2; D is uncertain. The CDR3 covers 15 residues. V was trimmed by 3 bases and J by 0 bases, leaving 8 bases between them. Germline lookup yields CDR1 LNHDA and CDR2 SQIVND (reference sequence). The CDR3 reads CASSIFQTNTGELFF. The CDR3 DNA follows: TGTGCCAGTAGTATTTTTCAGACGAACACCGGGGAGCTGTTTTTT. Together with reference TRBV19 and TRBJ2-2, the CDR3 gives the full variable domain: DGGITQSPKYLFRKEGQNVTLSCEQNLNHDAMYWYRQDPGQGLRLIYYSQIVNDFQKGDIAEGYSVSREKKESFPLTVTSAQKNPTAFYLCASSIFQTNTGELFFGEGSRLTVL.

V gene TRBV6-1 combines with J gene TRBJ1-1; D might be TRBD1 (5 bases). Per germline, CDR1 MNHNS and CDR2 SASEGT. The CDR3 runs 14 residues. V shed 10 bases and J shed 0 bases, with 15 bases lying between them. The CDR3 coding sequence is TGTGCCACCCCGCCCGCGGGGGTGAACACTGAAGCTTTCTTT. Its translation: CATPPAGVNTEAFF.

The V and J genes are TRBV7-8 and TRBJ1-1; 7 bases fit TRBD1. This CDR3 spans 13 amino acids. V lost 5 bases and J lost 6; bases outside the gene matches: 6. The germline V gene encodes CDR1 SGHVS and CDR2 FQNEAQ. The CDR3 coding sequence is TGTGCCAGCAGCCAGACAGGGATTTCTGAAGCTTTCTTT. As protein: CASSQTGISEAFF.

CDR3 bases: TGCAGCGCCACAACTTTAGGTAGGACGGGGAATGAGCAGTTCTTC. It codes for CSATTLGRTGNEQFF. V usage is TRBV29-1 and J usage is TRBJ2-1, with a weak D call TRBD2 (5 bases). This CDR3 region has 15 residues. CDR1 is SQVTM, CDR2 ANQGSEA, per germline. Trimming removed 7 bases at V and 7 bases at J, with 23 bases between.

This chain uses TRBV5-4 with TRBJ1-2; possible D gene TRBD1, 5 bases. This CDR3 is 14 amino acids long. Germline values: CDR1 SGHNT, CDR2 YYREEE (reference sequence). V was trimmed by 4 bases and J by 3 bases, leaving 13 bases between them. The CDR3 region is CASSQTDSYYGYTF. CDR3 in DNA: TGTGCCAGCAGCCAAACAGACAGCTACTATGGCTACACCTTC.

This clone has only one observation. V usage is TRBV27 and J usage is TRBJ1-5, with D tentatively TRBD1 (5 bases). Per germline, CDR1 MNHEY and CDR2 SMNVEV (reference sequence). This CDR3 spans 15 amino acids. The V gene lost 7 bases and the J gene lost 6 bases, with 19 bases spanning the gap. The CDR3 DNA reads TGTGCCAGCAACCCCGGGGCAGGTGCCGCTCAGCCCCAGCATTTT. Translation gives CASNPGAGAAQPQHF.

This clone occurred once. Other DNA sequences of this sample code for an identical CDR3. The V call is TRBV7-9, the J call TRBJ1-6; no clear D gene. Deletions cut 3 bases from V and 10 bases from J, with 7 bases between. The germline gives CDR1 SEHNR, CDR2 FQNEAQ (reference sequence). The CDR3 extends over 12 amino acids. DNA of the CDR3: TGTGCCAGCAGCTTGGGTGGGTCACCCCTCCACTTT. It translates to CASSLGGSPLHF.

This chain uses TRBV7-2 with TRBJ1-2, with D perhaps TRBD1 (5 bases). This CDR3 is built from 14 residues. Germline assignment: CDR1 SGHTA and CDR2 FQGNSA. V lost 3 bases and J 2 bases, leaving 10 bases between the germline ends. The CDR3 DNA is TGTGCCAGCAGCTTCTCCGGGGCAAACTATGGCTACACCTTC. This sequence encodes CASSFSGANYGYTF. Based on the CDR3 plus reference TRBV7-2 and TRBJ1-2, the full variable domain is GAGVSQSPSNKVTEKGKDVELRCDPISGHTALYWYRQSLGQGLEFLIYFQGNSAPDKSGLPSDRFSAERTGGSVSTLTIQRTQQEDSAVYLCASSFSGANYGYTFGSGTRLTVV.

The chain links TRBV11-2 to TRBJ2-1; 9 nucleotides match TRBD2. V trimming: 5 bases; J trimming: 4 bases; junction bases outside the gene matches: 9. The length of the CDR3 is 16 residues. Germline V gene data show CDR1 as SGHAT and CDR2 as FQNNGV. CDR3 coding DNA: TGTGCCAGCAGCCTGGCCCTAGCGGGATTATACAATGAGCAGTTCTTC. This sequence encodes CASSLALAGLYNEQFF.

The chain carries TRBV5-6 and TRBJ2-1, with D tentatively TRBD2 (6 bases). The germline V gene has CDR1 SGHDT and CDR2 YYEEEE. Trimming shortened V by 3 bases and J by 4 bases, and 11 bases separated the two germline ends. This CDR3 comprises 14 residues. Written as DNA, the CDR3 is TGTGCCAGCAGCTACGGTAGCGGATACAATGAGCAGTTCTTC. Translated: CASSYGSGYNEQFF. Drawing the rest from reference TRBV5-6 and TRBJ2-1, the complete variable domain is DAGVTQSPTHLIKTRGQQVTLRCSPKSGHDTVSWYQQALGQGPQFIFQYYEEEERQRGNFPDRFSGHQFPNYSSELNVNALLLGDSALYLCASSYGSGYNEQFFGPGTRLTVL.